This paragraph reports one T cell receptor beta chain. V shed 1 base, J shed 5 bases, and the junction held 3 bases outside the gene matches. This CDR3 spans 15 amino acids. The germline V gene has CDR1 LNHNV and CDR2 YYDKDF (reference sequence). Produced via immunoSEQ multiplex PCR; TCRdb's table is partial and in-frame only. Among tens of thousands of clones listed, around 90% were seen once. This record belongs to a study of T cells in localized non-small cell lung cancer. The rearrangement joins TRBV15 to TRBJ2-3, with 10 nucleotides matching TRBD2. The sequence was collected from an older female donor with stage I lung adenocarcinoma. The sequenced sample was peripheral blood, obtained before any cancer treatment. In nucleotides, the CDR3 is TGTGCCACCAGCAGAGTCCTAGCGGGGGTAGATACGCAGTATTTT. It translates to CATSRVLAGVDTQYF.